The source of this TCR beta chain is a study of T cell repertoires in cytomegalovirus infection. TCRdb reprocessed the reads via MiXCR and lists one record per CDR3 protein. The data show under 95,000 distinct CDR3 sequences, approximately 43% seen once. As regards this clonotype: Its antigen remains unidentified.

This receptor was identified in a human donor in good health (CMV status not recorded). Some clones in this sample may be carry-over from other donors' samples. The sequenced sample was CD8+ T cells from cultured PBMCs, obtained from culture after CMV antigen stimulation.

This chain's CDR3 is CASSLNVNYGYTF. DNA of the CDR3: TGTGCCAGCAGTTTAAACGTTAACTATGGCTACACCTTC. This sequence joins TRBV12-3 or TRBV12-4 and TRBJ1-2; D gene uncertain. The V end was cut by 2 bases, the J end by 1 base, with 5 bases between. This CDR3 is 13 amino acids long.